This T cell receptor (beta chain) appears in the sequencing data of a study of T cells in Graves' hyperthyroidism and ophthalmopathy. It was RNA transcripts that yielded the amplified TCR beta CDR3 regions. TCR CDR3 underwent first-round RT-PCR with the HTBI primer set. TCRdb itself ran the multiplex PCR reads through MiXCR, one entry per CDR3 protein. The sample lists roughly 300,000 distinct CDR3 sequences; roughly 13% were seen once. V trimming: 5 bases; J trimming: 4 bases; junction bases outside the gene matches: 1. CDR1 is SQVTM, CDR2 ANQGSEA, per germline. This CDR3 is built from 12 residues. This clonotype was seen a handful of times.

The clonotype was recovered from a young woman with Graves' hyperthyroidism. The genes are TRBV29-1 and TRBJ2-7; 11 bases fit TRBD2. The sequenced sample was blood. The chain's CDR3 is CSVRTSGYEQYF. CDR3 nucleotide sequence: TGCAGCGTTAGGACTAGCGGGTACGAGCAGTACTTC.